This entry features one T cell receptor (beta chain) sequence. Germline assignment: CDR1 SNHLY and CDR2 FYNNEI. The CDR3 covers 13 residues. J gave up 7 bases and V 7 bases, and 2 bases lay outside the gene matches. This entry comes from a study of cytomegalovirus exposure and HLA in healthy donors. 60 Vbeta and 13 Jbeta primers were used in PCR. Some clones are missing from TCRdb's copy, which holds only in-frame ones; the method was immunoSEQ multiplex PCR. The table has 200,000 to 250,000 clones, about three quarters seen once; the top ten hold under 0.6%. The sample was PBMCs. The sequence derives from a boy aged 10-17 years in good health and CMV-seronegative. The chain is built from TRBV2 and TRBJ2-2; TRBD2 agrees at 11 bases. The chain's CDR3 is CASNLAGGGELFF. For the CDR3, the DNA is TGTGCCAGCAATCTAGCGGGAGGCGGGGAGCTGTTTTTT.